This entry is about one T cell receptor beta chain. Its antigen is currently unknown. The data were obtained in a study of cytomegalovirus exposure and HLA in healthy donors. The study, taken as a whole, reports: Common viral pathogens seemed to be connected with several of the most significant clusters, according to a later analysis. Among TCR beta chains of equal frequency, HLA-associated ones were more clonally expanded in a later analysis.

Vbeta (60) and Jbeta (13) primers were used in the PCR. The protocol was immunoSEQ multiplex PCR, while the TCRdb copy is restricted to in-frame clones and leaves out a portion. The data hold some 79,000 clones, with 63% observed a single time. The ends lost 5 bases at V and 7 bases at J; junction bases unmatched: 11. The CDR3 consists of 15 residues. Germline CDR1 reads SGHNT; CDR2 reads YYREEE (reference sequence). The genes are TRBV5-4 and TRBJ2-7; 11 nucleotides line up with TRBD2. Material for sequencing was PBMCs. The source is a middle-aged woman in good health and CMV-seropositive. The chain's CDR3 is CASRPRLAGGSEQYF. The CDR3 region has the DNA TGTGCCAGCAGGCCGAGGCTAGCGGGAGGTAGTGAGCAGTACTTC.